These 24 T cell receptor beta chains came from one sample sequenced in a study of OX40 agonist ivuxolimab in advanced cancers. The assay was immunoSEQ multiplex PCR, and TCRdb's table has in-frame clones only and misses some. This sample has around 47,000 clones, with about 88% found just once. The specimen comprised CD4+ or CD8+ T cells sorted from blood, sampled in a trial of the OX40 agonist ivuxolimab. These TCRs come from an adult with an advanced solid tumor such as melanoma, head and neck, liver or kidney cancer.

This chain connects TRBV9 to TRBJ2-7; no clear D. Between the trimmed V and J ends, which lost 3 bases and 4 bases, there was a span of 17 bases. The CDR3 length is 15 residues. Germline V gene data show CDR1 as SGDLS and CDR2 as YYNGEE. CDR3 sequence: CASSESPEALYEQYF. The CDR3 DNA reads as TGTGCCAGCAGCGAGAGCCCAGAGGCCCTTTACGAGCAGTACTTC.

The chain has TRBV4-1 and TRBJ2-7, with a tentative D call TRBD1 (5 bases). V lost 4 bases to trimming and J lost 3 bases, with 13 bases between them. Germline-derived CDR1 and CDR2 are MGHRA and YSYEKL. This CDR3 is 14 amino acids long. This CDR3 is CASSPSREIYEQYF. The CDR3 DNA sequence: TGCGCCAGCAGCCCCTCCAGGGAAATCTACGAGCAGTACTTC.

This clone showed up just once. The chain carries TRBV4-1 and TRBJ2-1; maybe TRBD2 (6 bases). The CDR3 runs 15 residues. Per germline, CDR1 MGHRA and CDR2 YSYEKL. The V gene lost 4 bases and the J gene lost 4 bases, with 14 bases spanning the gap. The DNA of the CDR3 is TGCGCCAGCAGCCTTTCTTTGGGGGGTTACAATGAGCAGTTCTTC. Its protein is CASSLSLGGYNEQFF.

This clone was seen just once. CDR3 nucleotides: TGTGCCAGCAGTTTGGGGGAGACTGCAGATACGCAGTATTTT. This translates into CASSLGETADTQYF. The V and J genes are TRBV27 and TRBJ2-3; the D call may be TRBD1 or TRBD2 (5 bases each). Trimming stripped 3 bases from V and 4 bases from J, with 11 bases between. From germline, CDR1 is MNHEY and CDR2 SMNVEV (reference sequence). CDR3 size: 14 residues.

This chain connects TRBV27 to TRBJ2-3, with TRBD2 matching over 9 bases. V gave up 3 bases and J gave up 5 bases; unmatched junction bases: 6. This CDR3 is built from 15 residues. The V gene's germline CDR1 is MNHEY and CDR2 SMNVEV (reference sequence). DNA of the CDR3: TGTGCCAGCAGTTTCGGCGGGGGGGCCGTAGATACGCAGTATTTT. Translated, it gives CASSFGGGAVDTQYF.

This clone was recorded once. This sequence joins TRBV6-5 and TRBJ2-1, with D perhaps assigned TRBD1 or TRBD2 (5 bases each). The V end was cut by 3 bases, the J end by 5 bases, with 8 bases between. CDR1 is MNHEY, CDR2 SVGAGI, per germline. The length of the CDR3 is 13 residues. This CDR3 reads CASSYGTDNEQFF. Here the CDR3 DNA reads TGTGCCAGCAGTTATGGGACCGACAATGAGCAGTTCTTC.

The V gene is TRBV6-5, the J gene TRBJ2-7; 9 bases match TRBD1. The J segment lost 6 bases and the V segment lost 1 base, leaving 4 bases of the junction unmatched. The CDR3 extends over 14 amino acids. Germline lookup yields CDR1 MNHEY and CDR2 SVGAGI. In nucleotides, the CDR3 is TGTGCCAGCAGTTACTACGGGACAGGGAGCGAGCAGTACTTC. Encoded protein: CASSYYGTGSEQYF.

This chain links TRBV7-6 with TRBJ2-1; D gene uncertain. CDR3 length equals 15 residues. Germline CDR1 reads SGHVS; CDR2 reads FNYEAQ. Deletions cut 2 bases from V and 2 bases from J, with 10 bases between. In nucleotides, the CDR3 is TGTGCCAGCAGCTTAATCGGCATTACCTACAATGAGCAGTTCTTC. Its protein is CASSLIGITYNEQFF.

The J gene is TRBJ2-3, the V gene TRBV7-3; 7 bases agree with TRBD2. Germline CDR1 and CDR2: SGHTA and FQGTGA. This CDR3 is built from 13 residues. V shed 4 bases and J 9 bases; nucleotides not matched to a gene: 7. The CDR3 DNA reads as TGTGCCAGCAGCTCCGGACTAGAGGACACGCAGTATTTT. Encoded protein: CASSSGLEDTQYF.

This rearrangement joins TRBV5-1 to TRBJ1-2, with 9 bases identical to TRBD1. The CDR3 is 16 amino acids. Germline CDR1 and CDR2: SGHRS and YFSETQ. Trimming cost V 2 bases and J 6 bases; bases outside gene matches: 11. CDR3 sequence reads: CASSFNPGQGFDGYTF. The CDR3 DNA is TGCGCCAGCAGCTTCAACCCGGGACAGGGATTTGATGGCTACACCTTC.

V and J are TRBV2 and TRBJ2-1, with a possible D match to TRBD1 (6 bases). The germline V gene has CDR1 SNHLY and CDR2 FYNNEI. Trimming shortened V by 8 bases and J by 7 bases, and 15 bases separated the two germline ends. This CDR3 region has 13 residues. The CDR3 DNA reads as TGTGCCAGCGCGCGGACAGAGGATAATGAGCAGTTCTTC. Encoded protein: CASARTEDNEQFF.

This clone was observed a single time. This CDR3 is also generated by other DNA sequences in the sample. The CDR3 loop reads CASSEVGHAGKSYTF. The CDR3 DNA sequence: TGTGCCAGCAGTGAAGTGGGGCATGCAGGGAAGAGCTACACCTTC. The V and J genes are TRBV6-1 and TRBJ1-2; D possibly corresponds to TRBD1 (5 bases). V lost 1 base, J lost 9 bases, and 18 bases lay in between. CDR1 and CDR2 (germline): MNHNS, SASEGT. CDR3 length: 15 amino acids.

V gene TRBV9 combines with J gene TRBJ2-2, with 9 bases fitting TRBD1. CDR3 length: 16 amino acids. Germline trimming cut 3 bases from V and 7 bases from J; bases unmatched to any gene: 10. In germline, CDR1 is SGDLS, CDR2 YYNGEE. The CDR3 is CASSAYTQGAGGELFF. CDR3 bases: TGTGCCAGCAGCGCGTATACACAGGGGGCGGGCGGGGAGCTGTTTTTT.

V is TRBV6-6 and J is TRBJ2-5, with no clear D. CDR1 is MNHNY, CDR2 SVGAGI, per germline (reference sequence). The V end lost 6 bases, the J end lost 5 bases, and 10 bases lay between the germline ends. The CDR3 runs 12 residues. The CDR3 sequence: CASRPEMETQYF. The CDR3 DNA follows: TGTGCCAGCAGGCCCGAGATGGAGACCCAGTACTTC.

This clone was found a few times. The V and J genes are TRBV2 and TRBJ2-7; D possibly corresponds to TRBD2 (6 bases). Germline V gives CDR1 SNHLY, CDR2 FYNNEI. V was shortened by 10 bases and J by 0 bases, with 16 bases between the two germline ends. The CDR3 has 14 amino acids. The CDR3 loop reads CANRRDSNSYEQYF. The CDR3 nucleotides are TGTGCCAACCGCCGGGACTCCAACTCCTACGAGCAGTACTTC.

The chain uses TRBV30 and TRBJ2-5; D is possibly TRBD1 (6 bases). The V end was cut by 7 bases, the J end by 1 base, with 13 bases between. Germline-derived CDR1 and CDR2 are GTSNPN and SVGIG (reference sequence). This CDR3 is 13 amino acids long. CDR3: CAYLTGFQETQYF. CDR3 sequence (DNA): TGTGCCTATTTAACAGGGTTCCAAGAGACCCAGTACTTC.

The rearrangement uses TRBV18 and TRBJ1-4; no clear D. Trimming pared 3 bases from V and 0 bases from J, leaving 11 bases between. Germline CDR1 is KGHSH and CDR2 is LQKENI. The CDR3 length is 16 residues. CDR3 in DNA: TGTGCCAGCTCACCCCAGACGATTGCAACTAATGAAAAACTGTTTTTT. Translating gives CASSPQTIATNEKLFF.

The chain recombines TRBV11-2 with TRBJ1-1; the D gene is possibly TRBD1 (5 bases). This CDR3 contains 17 residues. V lost 0 bases and J lost 5, with 19 bases in between. Germline V gives CDR1 SGHAT, CDR2 FQNNGV. The CDR3 reads CASSLDVLSGTLTEAFF. The CDR3 DNA reads as TGTGCCAGCAGCTTAGATGTCTTATCCGGGACTCTAACTGAAGCTTTCTTT. The full variable domain, in which reference TRBV11-2 and TRBJ1-1 provide the parts outside the CDR3, is EAGVAQSPRYKIIEKRQSVAFWCNPISGHATLYWYQQILGQGPKLLIQFQNNGVVDDSQLPKDRFSAERLKGVDSTLKIQPAKLEDSAVYLCASSLDVLSGTLTEAFFGQGTRLTVV.

The chain combines TRBV7-7 with TRBJ2-1; D may be TRBD2 (6 bases). Germline CDR1 is SSHAT and CDR2 is FNYEAQ (reference sequence). The CDR3 has 15 amino acids. Trimming took 5 bases from V and 2 from J, leaving 13 bases between them. The CDR3 reads CASSAGLSPYNEQFF. CDR3 DNA: TGTGCCAGCAGCGCCGGACTATCCCCCTACAATGAGCAGTTCTTC. Full variable domain (outside the CDR3, taken from reference TRBV7-7 and TRBJ2-1): GAGVSQSPRYKVTKRGQDVTLRCDPISSHATLYWYQQALGQGPEFLTYFNYEAQPDKSGLPSDRFSAERPEGSISTLTIQRTEQRDSAMYRCASSAGLSPYNEQFFGPGTRLTVL.

This chain links TRBV6-6 with TRBJ2-5, with TRBD2 identical over 8 bases. The J segment lost 2 bases and the V segment lost 0 bases, leaving 5 bases of the junction unmatched. CDR3 size: 16 residues. The germline V gene has CDR1 MNHNY and CDR2 SVGAGI (reference sequence). CDR3 region: CASSYSTQRGQETQYF. The CDR3 DNA follows: TGTGCCAGCAGTTACTCGACGCAGCGGGGGCAAGAGACCCAGTACTTC.

About this clone itself: In this CDR3 the conserved last residue, phenylalanine or tryptophan, is missing, so a read error is likely. V is TRBV5-1 and J is TRBJ1-4; 8 nucleotides line up with TRBD1. The CDR3 covers 18 residues. The germline gives CDR1 SGHRS, CDR2 YFSETQ. V was pared by 2 bases and J by 6 bases, with 15 bases of the junction left unmatched. CDR3 sequence (DNA): TGCGCCAGCAGCTTTACAGTCGGGTATCAGGGGGCGCATGAAAAACTGTTTGTT. It encodes CASSFTVGYQGAHEKLFV.

CDR3 region: CASSSGDEQYF. The CDR3 bases are TGTGCCAGCAGTTCCGGGGACGAGCAGTACTTC. The chain carries TRBV27 and TRBJ2-7, with D perhaps matching TRBD2 (5 bases). This CDR3 region has 11 residues. Germline V gives CDR1 MNHEY, CDR2 SMNVEV (reference sequence). Trimming took off 4 bases at V and 5 bases at J, with 6 bases between the two ends.

The chain combines TRBV28 with TRBJ2-7, with 8 positions matching TRBD1. The CDR3 consists of 15 residues. Trimming at V came to 7 bases and at J to 0 bases, leaving 8 bases not matched to a gene. Germline assignment: CDR1 MDHEN and CDR2 SYDVKM. CDR3 loop: CASNTWGTGSYEQYF. The CDR3 nucleotides are TGTGCCAGCAACACGTGGGGGACAGGCTCCTACGAGCAGTACTTC. Drawing the rest from reference TRBV28 and TRBJ2-7, the complete variable domain is DVKVTQSSRYLVKRTGEKVFLECVQDMDHENMFWYRQDPGLGLRLIYFSYDVKMKEKGDIPEGYSVSREKKERFSLILESASTNQTSMYLCASNTWGTGSYEQYFGPGTRLTVT.

This clone was detected only once. J is TRBJ1-2 and V is TRBV30, with 9 bases that match TRBD1. The V gene's germline CDR1 is GTSNPN and CDR2 SVGIG (reference sequence). The CDR3 has 13 residues. Unmatched junction bases numbered 9, after V lost 1 base and J lost 12 bases. In nucleotides, the CDR3 is TGTGCCTGGAGTGGGGGACAGGGTGATAGGGACACCTTC. Amino acids: CAWSGGQGDRDTF.